The source of this T cell receptor (beta chain) is a study of CD8+CD57+ T cells in acquired aplastic anemia. For the study at large: Mean DNA quantity obtained from sorted CD4+ and CD8+ cells was 3.2 ug.

This clonotype was observed at least ten times. Its antigen remains unknown. The authors sequenced patients whose flow cytometry had shown CD8+CD57+ cell expansion. General study findings and limits: Simpson's diversity of CD8+ cells was not significantly different in patients compared with controls. Patients and controls turned out to have twenty-nine CD8+ CDR3 sequences in common.

Genomic DNA provided the template from which TCR beta VDJ and CDR3 profiles were obtained. Via MiXCR, TCRdb re-called the reads, giving one row per CDR3 protein. The sample yields 150,000 or so distinct CDR3 sequences, around half seen once. The clonotype was recovered from a human donor with aplastic anemia. Sample: sorted CD4+, CD8+, or CD8+CD57+ T cells (not recorded which) from PBMCs.

The CDR3 protein is CASSQVGSDNEQFF. The CDR3 DNA reads as TGTGCCAGCAGCCAAGTGGGCAGCGACAATGAGCAGTTCTTC. The chain is built from TRBV4-2 and TRBJ2-1; the D is unclear. V was trimmed by 1 base and J by 5 bases, leaving 9 bases between them. Looked up from germline, CDR1 is LGHNA and CDR2 is YNFKEQ. The CDR3 is 14 residues long.